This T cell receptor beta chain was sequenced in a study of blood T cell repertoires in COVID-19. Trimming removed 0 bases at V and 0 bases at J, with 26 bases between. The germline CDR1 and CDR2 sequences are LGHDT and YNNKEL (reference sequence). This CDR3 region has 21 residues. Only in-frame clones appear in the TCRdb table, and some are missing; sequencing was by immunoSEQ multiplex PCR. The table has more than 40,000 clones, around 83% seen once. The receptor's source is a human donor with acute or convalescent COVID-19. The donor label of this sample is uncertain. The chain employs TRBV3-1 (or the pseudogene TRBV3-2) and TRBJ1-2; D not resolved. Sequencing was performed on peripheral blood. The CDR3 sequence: CASSQDDAGWLFQAPNYGYTF. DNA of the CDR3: TGTGCCAGCAGCCAAGATGATGCAGGATGGCTGTTTCAGGCCCCTAACTATGGCTACACCTTC.